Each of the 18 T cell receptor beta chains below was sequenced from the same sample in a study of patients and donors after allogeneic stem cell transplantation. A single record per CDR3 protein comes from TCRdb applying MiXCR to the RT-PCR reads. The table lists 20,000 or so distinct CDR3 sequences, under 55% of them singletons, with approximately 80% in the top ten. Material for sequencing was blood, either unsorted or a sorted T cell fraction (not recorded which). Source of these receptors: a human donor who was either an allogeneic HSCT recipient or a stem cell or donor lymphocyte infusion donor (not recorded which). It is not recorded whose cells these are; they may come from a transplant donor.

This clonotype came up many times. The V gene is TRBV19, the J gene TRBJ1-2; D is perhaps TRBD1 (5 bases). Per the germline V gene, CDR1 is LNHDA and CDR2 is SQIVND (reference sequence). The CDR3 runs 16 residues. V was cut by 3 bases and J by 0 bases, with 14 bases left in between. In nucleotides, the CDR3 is TGTGCCAGTAGTATCGGTCCGACAGTGTCTAACTATGGCTACACCTTC. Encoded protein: CASSIGPTVSNYGYTF.

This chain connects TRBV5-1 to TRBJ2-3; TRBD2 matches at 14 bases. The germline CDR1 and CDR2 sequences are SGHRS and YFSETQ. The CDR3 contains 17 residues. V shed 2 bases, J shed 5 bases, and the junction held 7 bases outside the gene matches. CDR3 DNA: TGCGCCAGCAGCTTACGTCCGGGACTAGCGGGGGTAGATACGCAGTATTTT. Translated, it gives CASSLRPGLAGVDTQYF.

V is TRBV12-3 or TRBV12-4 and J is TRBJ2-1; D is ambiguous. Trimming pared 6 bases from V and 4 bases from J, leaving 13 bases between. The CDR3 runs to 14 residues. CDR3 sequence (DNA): TGTGCCAGCAGCGGTAATGGCATGTACAATGAGCAGTTCTTC. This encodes CASSGNGMYNEQFF.

The CDR3 DNA follows: TGTGCCAGCAGTTTAAACAATGAGCAGTTCTTC. Translated: CASSLNNEQFF. The gene calls are TRBV27 and TRBJ2-1; no definite D call. CDR1 is MNHEY and CDR2 is SMNVEV in the germline V gene (reference sequence). Trimming took 2 bases from V and 5 from J, leaving 1 base between them. The CDR3 consists of 11 residues.

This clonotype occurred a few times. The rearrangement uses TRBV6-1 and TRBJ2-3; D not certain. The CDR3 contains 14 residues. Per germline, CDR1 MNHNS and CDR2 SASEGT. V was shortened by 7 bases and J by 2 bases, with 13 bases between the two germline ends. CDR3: CASTAILITDTQYF. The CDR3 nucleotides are TGTGCCAGCACGGCAATACTAATCACAGATACGCAGTATTTT.

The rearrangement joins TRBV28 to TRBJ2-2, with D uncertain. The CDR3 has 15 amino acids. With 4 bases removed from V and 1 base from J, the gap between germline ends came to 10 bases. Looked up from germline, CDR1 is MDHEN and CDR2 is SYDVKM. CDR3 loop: CASSYLVGNTGELFF. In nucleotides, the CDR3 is TGTGCCAGCAGTTACTTGGTCGGGAACACCGGGGAGCTGTTTTTT.

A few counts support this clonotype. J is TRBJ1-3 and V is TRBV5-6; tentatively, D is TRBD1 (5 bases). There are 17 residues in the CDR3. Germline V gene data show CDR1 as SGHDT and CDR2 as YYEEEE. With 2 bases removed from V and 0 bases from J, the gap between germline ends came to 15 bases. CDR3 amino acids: CASSFPPGLTSGNTIYF. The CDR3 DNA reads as TGTGCCAGCAGCTTTCCTCCGGGACTCACCTCTGGAAACACCATATATTTT.

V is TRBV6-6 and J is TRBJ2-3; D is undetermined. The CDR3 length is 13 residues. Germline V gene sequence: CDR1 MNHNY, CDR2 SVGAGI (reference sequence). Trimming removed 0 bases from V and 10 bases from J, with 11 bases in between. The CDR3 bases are TGTGCCAGCAGTTACTCAGGCCTGGCGGCGCAGTATTTT. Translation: CASSYSGLAAQYF.

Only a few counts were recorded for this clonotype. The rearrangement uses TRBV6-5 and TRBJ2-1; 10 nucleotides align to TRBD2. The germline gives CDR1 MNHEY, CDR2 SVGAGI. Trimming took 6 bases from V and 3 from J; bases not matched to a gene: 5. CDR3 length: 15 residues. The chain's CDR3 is CASREGTSDYNEQFF. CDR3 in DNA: TGTGCCAGCAGGGAAGGGACTAGCGACTACAATGAGCAGTTCTTC.

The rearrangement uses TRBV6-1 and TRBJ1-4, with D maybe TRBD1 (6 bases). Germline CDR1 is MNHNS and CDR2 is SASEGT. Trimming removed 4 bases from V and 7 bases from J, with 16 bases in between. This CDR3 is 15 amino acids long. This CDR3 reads CASSALGGRSEKLFF. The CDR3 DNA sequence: TGTGCCAGCAGTGCCCTGGGGGGGCGGAGTGAAAAACTGTTTTTT.

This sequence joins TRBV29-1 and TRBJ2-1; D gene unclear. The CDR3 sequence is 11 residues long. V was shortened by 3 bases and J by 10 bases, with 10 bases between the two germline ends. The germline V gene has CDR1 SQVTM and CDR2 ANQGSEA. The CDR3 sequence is CSVDGLSEQFF. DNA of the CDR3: TGCAGCGTTGATGGGCTATCAGAGCAGTTCTTC.

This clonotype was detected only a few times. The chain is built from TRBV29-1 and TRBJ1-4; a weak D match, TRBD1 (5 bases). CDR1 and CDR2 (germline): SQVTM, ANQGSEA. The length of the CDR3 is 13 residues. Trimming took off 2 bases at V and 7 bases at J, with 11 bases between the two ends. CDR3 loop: CSVEFGAGEKLFF. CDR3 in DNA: TGCAGCGTTGAATTTGGGGCCGGTGAAAAACTGTTTTTT.

This CDR3 is CASSYRTGGDEQYF. CDR3 DNA: TGTGCCAGCAGTTACCGGACAGGGGGAGACGAGCAGTACTTC. V and J are TRBV6-5 and TRBJ2-7; 10 positions match TRBD1. The junction had 3 bases not matched to a gene; V was cut back by 2 bases and J by 5 bases. Germline V gene lookup returns CDR1 MNHEY and CDR2 SVGAGI. This CDR3 has 14 residues.

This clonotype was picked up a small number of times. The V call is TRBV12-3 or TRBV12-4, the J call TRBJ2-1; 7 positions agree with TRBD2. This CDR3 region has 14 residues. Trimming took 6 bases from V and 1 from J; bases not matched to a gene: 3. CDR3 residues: CASRPGRSYNEQFF. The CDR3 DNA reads TGTGCCAGCAGGCCCGGGAGGTCCTACAATGAGCAGTTCTTC.

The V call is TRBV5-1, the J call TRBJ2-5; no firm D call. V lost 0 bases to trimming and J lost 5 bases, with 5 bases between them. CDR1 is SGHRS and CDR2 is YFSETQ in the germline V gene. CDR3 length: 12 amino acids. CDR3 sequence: CASSLGVETQYF. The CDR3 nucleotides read TGCGCCAGCAGCTTGGGAGTGGAGACCCAGTACTTC.

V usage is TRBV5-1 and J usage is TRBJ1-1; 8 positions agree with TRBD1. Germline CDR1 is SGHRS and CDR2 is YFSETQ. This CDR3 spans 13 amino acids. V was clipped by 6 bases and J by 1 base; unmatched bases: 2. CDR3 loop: CASTDRGNTEAFF. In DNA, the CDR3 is TGCGCCAGCACCGACAGGGGGAACACTGAAGCTTTCTTT.

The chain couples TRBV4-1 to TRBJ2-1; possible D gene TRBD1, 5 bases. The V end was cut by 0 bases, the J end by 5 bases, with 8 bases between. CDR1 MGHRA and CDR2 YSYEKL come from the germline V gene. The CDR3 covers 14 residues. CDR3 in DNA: TGCGCCAGCAGCCAAGATCCCAGGGACAATGAGCAGTTCTTC. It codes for CASSQDPRDNEQFF.

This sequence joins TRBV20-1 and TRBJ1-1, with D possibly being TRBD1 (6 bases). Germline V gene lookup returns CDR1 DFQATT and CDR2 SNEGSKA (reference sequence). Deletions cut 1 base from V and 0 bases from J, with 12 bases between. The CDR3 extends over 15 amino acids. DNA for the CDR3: TGCAGTGCTAGAGCGCGGGGGGGCATGAACACTGAAGCTTTCTTT. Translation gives CSARARGGMNTEAFF.